This entry concerns a single TCR beta chain. The data derive from a study of T-cell reconstitution after alpha-beta-depleted transplantation in children. The CDR3 contains 12 residues. Trimming cost V 9 bases and J 2 bases, with 9 bases left between them. The V gene's germline CDR1 is SGHVS and CDR2 FQNEAQ. Using unique molecular identifiers, the investigators prepared the TCRbeta library. TCRdb used MiXCR to reprocess the PCR reads, holding one entry per CDR3 protein. Altogether about 610,000 distinct CDR3 sequences are present, about a quarter being singletons, with the ten largest covering just over 35%.

This TCR came from a boy less than two years old with Wiskott-Aldrich syndrome, due to receive a stem cell transplant. The sequences come from PBMCs, collected before TCRalphabeta/CD19-depleted stem cell transplant. The chain is built from TRBV7-8 and TRBJ2-3, with a possible D match to TRBD2 (6 bases). In nucleotides, the CDR3 is TGTGCCAGTCGGAGGGCCACAGATACGCAGTATTTT. Its protein is CASRRATDTQYF. Based on the CDR3 plus reference TRBV7-8 and TRBJ2-3, the full variable domain is GAGVSQSPRYKVAKRGQDVALRCDPISGHVSLFWYQQALGQGPEFLTYFQNEAQLDKSGLPSDRFFAERPEGSVSTLKIQRTQQEDSAVYLCASRRATDTQYFGPGTRLTVL.